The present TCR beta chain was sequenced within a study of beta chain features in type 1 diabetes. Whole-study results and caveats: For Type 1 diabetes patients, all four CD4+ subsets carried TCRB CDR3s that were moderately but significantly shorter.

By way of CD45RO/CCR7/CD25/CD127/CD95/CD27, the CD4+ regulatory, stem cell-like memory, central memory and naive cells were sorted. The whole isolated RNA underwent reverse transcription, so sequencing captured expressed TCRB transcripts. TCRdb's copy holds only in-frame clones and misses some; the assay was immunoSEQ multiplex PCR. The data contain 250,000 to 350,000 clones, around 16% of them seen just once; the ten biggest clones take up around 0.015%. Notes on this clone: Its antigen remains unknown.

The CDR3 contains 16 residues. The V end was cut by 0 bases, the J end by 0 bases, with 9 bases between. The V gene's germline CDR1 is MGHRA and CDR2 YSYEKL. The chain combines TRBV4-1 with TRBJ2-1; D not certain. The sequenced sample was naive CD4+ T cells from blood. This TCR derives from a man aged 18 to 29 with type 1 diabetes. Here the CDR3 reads CASSQDFPSSYNEQFF. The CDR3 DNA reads TGCGCCAGCAGCCAAGATTTCCCCAGCTCCTACAATGAGCAGTTCTTC.